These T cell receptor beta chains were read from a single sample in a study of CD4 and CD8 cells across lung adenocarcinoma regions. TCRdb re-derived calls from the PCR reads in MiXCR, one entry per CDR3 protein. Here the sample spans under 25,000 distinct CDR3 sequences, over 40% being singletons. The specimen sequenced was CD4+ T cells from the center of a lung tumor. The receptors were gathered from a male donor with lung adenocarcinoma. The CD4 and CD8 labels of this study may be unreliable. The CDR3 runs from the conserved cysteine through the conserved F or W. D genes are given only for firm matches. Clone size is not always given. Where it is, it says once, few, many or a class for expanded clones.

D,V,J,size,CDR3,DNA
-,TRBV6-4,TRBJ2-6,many,CASRSSSGANVLTF,TGTGCCAGCCGTTCTAGCTCTGGGGCCAACGTCCTGACTTTC
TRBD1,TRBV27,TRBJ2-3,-,CASRPGTDMQYF,TGTGCCAGCCGTCCAGGGACAGACATGCAGTACTTT
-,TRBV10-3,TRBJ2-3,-,CAGSGGSGPDTQYF,TGTGCGGGGAGTGGCGGTAGCGGCCCAGATACCCAGTATTTT
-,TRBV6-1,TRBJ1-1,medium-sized,CASSEWPGYTEAFF,TGTGCCAGCAGTGAATGGCCCGGATATACTGAAGCTTTCTTT
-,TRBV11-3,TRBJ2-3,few,CASSLEESTDTQYF,TGTGCCAGCAGCTTAGAAGAAAGTACAGATACGCAGTATTTT
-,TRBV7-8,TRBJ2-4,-,CASSLRAEVGAYNEQYF,TGTGCCAGCAGCTTACGGGCCGAGGTAGGGGCCTACAATGAGCAGTACTTC
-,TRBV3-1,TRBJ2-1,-,CASSQGVGNPYEQFF,TGTGCCAGCAGCCAAGGGGTGGGGAACCCCTACGAGCAGTTCTTC
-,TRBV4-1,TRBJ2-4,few,CASSQGRGQDIQYF,TGCGCCAGCAGCCAAGGCAGGGGCCAAGACATTCAGTACTTC
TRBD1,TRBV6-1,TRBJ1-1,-,CASKRGQGFTTEAFF,TGTGCCAGCAAACGTGGACAGGGGTTTACCACTGAAGCTTTCTTT
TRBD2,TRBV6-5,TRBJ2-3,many,CASSYFGTSGEDTQYF,TGTGCCAGCAGTTACTTCGGGACTAGTGGAGAAGATACGCAGTATTTT
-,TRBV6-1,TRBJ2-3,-,CASSSDGRAKNTQYF,TGTGCCAGCAGCTCGGACGGGAGAGCCAAAAATACGCAGTATTTT
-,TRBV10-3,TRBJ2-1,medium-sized,CAISAGNEQFF,TGTGCCATCAGCGCGGGGAATGAGCAGTTCTTC
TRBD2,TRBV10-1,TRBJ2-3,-,CASSRRSSGGPETQYF,TGCGCCAGCAGCCGACGGAGTAGCGGGGGCCCAGAGACCCAGTATTTT
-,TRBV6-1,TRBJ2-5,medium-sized,CASSDIVQTETQYF,TGTGCCAGCAGTGATATCGTTCAGACTGAGACCCAGTACTTC
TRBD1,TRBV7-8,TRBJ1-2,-,CASSYHQGGAHYGYTF,TGTGCCAGCAGCTATCATCAAGGGGGCGCCCACTATGGCTACACCTTC
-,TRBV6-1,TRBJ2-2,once,CASRLQAGSTGKLFF,TGTGCCAGCAGACTCCAGGCCGGGAGTACAGGTAAGCTGTTTTTT
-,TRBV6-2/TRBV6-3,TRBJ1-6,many,CASSYVSDSPLHF,TGTGCCAGCAGTTACGTCTCTGATTCACCCCTCCACTTT
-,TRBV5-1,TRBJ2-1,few,CASTLENEQFF,TGCGCCAGCACCTTGGAGAATGAGCAGTTCTTC
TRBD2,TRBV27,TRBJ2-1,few,CASSSKPGLADYNEQFF,TGTGCCAGCAGTAGTAAACCTGGACTAGCGGACTACAATGAGCAGTTCTTC
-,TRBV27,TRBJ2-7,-,CAGGPGGGDTDTQYF,TGTGCCGGGGGGCCCGGCGGGGGCGACACAGATACGCAGTACTTC
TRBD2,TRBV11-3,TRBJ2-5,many,CASSLGPQRGLKETQYF,TGTGCCAGCAGCTTAGGCCCCCAGCGGGGATTAAAAGAGACCCAGTACTTC
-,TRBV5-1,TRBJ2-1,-,CASSPVGNQGPTGYNEQFF,TGCGCCAGCAGCCCCGTGGGAAACCAGGGGCCTACGGGGTACAATGAGCAGTTCTTC
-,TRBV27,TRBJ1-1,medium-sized,CASSSSGGYTEAFF,TGTGCCAGCAGTTCGTCCGGGGGGTACACTGAAGCTTTCTTT
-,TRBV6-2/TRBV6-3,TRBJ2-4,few,CASSYSGGLAKNIQYF,TGTGCCAGCAGTTACTCTGGGGGGCTGGCCAAAAACATTCAGTACTTC
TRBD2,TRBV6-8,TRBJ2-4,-,CGSSGGRAKNTQYF,TGCGGCAGCTCGGGGGGGCGAGCCAAAAATACGCAGTACTTC
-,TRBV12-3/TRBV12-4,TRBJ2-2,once,CASSGNTGELFF,TGTGCCAGCAGTGGAAACACCGGGGAGCTGTTTTTT
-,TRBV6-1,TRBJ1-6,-,CASSEVTAVSSPLHF,TGTGCCAGCAGTGAAGTCACCGCCGTCAGTTCACCCCTCCACTTT
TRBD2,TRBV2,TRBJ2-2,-,CASSVGLAGVTGELFF,TGTGCCAGCAGTGTGGGGCTAGCGGGAGTCACCGGGGAGCTGTTTTTT
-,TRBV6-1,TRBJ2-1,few,CASSEGTSDAQFF,TGTGCCAGCAGTGAAGGGACCAGCGATGCGCAGTTTTTT
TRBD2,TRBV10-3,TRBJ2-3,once,CATAYREVNTGEQYF,TGTGCCACGGCGTACCGGGAGGTGAACACCGGGGAGCAGTATTTT
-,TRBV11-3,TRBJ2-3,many,CASSLGGPGTDTQYF,TGTGCCAGCAGCTTAGGGGGCCCCGGCACAGATACGCAGTATTTT
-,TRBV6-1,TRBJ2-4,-,CAGSGRGAKDTQYF,TGTGCCGGCTCTGGGCGGGGAGCCAAAGACACGCAGTACTTC
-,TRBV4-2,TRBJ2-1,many,CASSQVYEGWDEQFF,TGTGCCAGCAGCCAAGTTTATGAGGGATGGGATGAGCAGTTCTTC
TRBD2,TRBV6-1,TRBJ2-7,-,CASSPSGTSGLRSYEQYF,TGTGCCAGCAGTCCTTCCGGGACTAGCGGGCTACGGTCCTACGAGCAGTACTTC
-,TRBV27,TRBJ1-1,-,CASSLKSGDTEAFF,TGTGCCAGCAGTCTCAAATCCGGGGACACTGAAGCTTTCTTT
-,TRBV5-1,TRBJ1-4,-,CASSLGGQNEKLFF,TGCGCCAGCAGCTTGGGCGGACAGAATGAAAAACTGTTTTTT
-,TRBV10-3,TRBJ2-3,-,CAGIGARDKETQYF,TGTGCGGGGATTGGGGCCAGAGACAAAGAGACCCAGTACTTT
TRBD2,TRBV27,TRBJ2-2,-,CASIAGGPGTGDAVF,TGTGCCAGCATAGCGGGAGGGCCTGGCACCGGGGACGCAGTTTTT
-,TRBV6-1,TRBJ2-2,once,CASSKKGGADTGELYF,TGTGCCAGCAGTAAGAAGGGGGGGGCGGACACCGGGGAGCTGTATTTT
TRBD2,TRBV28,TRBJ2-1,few,CASISMGREGYEQFF,TGTGCCAGCATCTCAATGGGGCGGGAGGGATATGAGCAGTTCTTC
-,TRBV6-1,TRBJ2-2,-,CASILTANTGELFF,TGTGCCAGCATATTGACCGCGAACACCGGGGAGCTGTTTTTT
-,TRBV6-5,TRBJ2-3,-,CASSLMKNTQYF,TGTGCCAGCAGTTTAATGAAAAATACGCAGTATTTT